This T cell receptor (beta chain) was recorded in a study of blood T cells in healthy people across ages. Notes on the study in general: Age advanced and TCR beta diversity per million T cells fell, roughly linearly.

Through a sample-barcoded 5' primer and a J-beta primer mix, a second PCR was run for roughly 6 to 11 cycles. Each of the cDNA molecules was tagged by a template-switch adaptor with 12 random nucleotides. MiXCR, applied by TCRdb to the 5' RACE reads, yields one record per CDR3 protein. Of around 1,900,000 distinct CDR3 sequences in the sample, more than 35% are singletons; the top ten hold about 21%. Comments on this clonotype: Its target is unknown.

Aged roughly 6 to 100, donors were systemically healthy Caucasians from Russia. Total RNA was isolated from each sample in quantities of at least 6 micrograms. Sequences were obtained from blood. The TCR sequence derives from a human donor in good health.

CDR3 coding DNA: TGTGCCATCAGTGATCAAGGACAGGGGGTTTCTTATACGCAGTATTTT. Translating gives CAISDQGQGVSYTQYF. V usage is TRBV10-3 and J usage is TRBJ2-3; 10 positions match TRBD1. The CDR3 extends over 16 amino acids. Germline V lookup: CDR1 ENHRY, CDR2 SYGVKD. Trimming removed 3 bases from V and 7 bases from J; junction bases left unmatched: 10.